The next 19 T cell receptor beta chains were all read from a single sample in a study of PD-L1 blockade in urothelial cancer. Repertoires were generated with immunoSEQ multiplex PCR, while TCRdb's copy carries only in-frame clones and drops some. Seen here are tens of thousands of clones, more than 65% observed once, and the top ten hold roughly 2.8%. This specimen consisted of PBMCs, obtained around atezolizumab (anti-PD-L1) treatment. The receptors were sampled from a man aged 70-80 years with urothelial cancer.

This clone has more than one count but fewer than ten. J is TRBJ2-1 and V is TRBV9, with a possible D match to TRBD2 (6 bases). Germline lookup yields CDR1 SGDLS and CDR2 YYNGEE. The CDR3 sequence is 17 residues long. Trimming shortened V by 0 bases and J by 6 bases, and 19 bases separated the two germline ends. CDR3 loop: CASSVAPLRGGINEQFF. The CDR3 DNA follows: TGTGCCAGCAGCGTAGCCCCCCTTCGTGGAGGGATCAATGAGCAGTTCTTC.

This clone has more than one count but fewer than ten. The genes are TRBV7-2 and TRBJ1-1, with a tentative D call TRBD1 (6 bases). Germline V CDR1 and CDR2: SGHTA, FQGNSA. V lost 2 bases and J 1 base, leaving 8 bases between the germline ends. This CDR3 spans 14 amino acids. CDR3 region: CASSLWGRNTEAFF. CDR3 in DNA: TGTGCCAGCAGCTTATGGGGGCGGAACACTGAAGCTTTCTTT. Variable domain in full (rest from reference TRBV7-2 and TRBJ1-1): GAGVSQSPSNKVTEKGKDVELRCDPISGHTALYWYRQSLGQGLEFLIYFQGNSAPDKSGLPSDRFSAERTGGSVSTLTIQRTQQEDSAVYLCASSLWGRNTEAFFGQGTRLTVV.

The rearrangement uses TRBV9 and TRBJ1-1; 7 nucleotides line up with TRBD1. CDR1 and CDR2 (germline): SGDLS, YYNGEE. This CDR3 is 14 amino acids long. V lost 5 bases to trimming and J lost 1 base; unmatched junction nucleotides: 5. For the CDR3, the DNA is TGTGCCAGCAGTGGAGGGGGCTGGAACACTGAAGCTTTCTTT. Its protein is CASSGGGWNTEAFF.

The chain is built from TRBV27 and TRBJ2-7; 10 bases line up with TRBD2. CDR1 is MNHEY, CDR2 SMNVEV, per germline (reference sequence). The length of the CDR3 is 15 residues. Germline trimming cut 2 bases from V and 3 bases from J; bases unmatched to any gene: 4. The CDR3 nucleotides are TGTGCCAGCAGTTTAGGGGCTAGCGGGAGCTACGAGCAGTACTTC. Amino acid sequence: CASSLGASGSYEQYF.

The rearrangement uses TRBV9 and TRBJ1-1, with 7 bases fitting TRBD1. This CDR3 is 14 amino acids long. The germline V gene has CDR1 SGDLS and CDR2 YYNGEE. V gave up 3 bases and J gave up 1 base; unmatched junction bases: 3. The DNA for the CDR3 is TGTGCCAGCAGCGGAGGGACAGCGAACACTGAAGCTTTCTTT. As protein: CASSGGTANTEAFF.

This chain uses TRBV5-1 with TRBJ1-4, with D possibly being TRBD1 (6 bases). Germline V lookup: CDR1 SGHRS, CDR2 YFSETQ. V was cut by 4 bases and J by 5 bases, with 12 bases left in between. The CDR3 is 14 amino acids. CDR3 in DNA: TGCGCCAGCAGCCTATCACAGGGCAATGAAAAACTGTTTTTT. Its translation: CASSLSQGNEKLFF.

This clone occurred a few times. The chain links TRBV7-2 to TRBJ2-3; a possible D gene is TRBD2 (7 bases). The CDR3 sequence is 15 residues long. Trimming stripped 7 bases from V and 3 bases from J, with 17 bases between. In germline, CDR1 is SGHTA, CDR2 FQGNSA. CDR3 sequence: CASKGGGPSTDTQYF. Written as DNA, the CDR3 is TGTGCCAGCAAGGGGGGAGGGCCCTCGACAGATACGCAGTATTTT. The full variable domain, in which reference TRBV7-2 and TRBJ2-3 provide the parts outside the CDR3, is GAGVSQSPSNKVTEKGKDVELRCDPISGHTALYWYRQSLGQGLEFLIYFQGNSAPDKSGLPSDRFSAERTGGSVSTLTIQRTQQEDSAVYLCASKGGGPSTDTQYFGPGTRLTVL.

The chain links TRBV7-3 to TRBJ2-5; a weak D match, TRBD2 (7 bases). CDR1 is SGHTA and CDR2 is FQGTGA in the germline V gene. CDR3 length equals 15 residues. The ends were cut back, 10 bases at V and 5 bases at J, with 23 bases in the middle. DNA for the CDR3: TGTGCCACCAAACAAGGAGGGGGGGGCCGGGAGACCCAGTACTTC. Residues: CATKQGGGGRETQYF.

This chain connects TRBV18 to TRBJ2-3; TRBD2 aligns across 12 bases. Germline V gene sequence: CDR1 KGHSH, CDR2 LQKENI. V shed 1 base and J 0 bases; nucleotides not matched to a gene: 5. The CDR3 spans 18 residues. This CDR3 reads CASSPRRTSGTSTDTQYF. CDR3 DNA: TGTGCCAGCTCACCACGCCGGACTAGCGGGACTAGCACAGATACGCAGTATTTT.

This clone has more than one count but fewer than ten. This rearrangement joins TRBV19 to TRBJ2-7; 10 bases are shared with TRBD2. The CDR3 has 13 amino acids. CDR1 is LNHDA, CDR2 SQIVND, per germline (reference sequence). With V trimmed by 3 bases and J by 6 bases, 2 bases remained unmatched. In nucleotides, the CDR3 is TGTGCCAGTAGTATGTTAGCGGGAGGCGAGCAGTACTTC. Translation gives CASSMLAGGEQYF.

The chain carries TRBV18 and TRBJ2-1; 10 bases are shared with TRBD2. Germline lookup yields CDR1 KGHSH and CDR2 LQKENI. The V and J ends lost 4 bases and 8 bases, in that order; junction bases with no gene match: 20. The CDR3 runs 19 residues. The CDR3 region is CASSRARLAGERFVYEQFF. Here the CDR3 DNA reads TGTGCCAGCTCACGGGCTCGCCTAGCGGGAGAACGATTCGTATATGAGCAGTTCTTC.

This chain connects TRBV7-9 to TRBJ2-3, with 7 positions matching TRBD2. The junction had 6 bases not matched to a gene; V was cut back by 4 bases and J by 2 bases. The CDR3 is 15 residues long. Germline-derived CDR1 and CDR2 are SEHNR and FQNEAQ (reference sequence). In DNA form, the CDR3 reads TGTGCCAGCAGCTCCACTAGCGCTCACACAGATACGCAGTATTTT. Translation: CASSSTSAHTDTQYF.

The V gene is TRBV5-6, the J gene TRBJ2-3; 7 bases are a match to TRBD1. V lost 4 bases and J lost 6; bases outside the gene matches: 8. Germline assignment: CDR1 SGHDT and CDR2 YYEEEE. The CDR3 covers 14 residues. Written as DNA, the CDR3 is TGTGCCAGCAGCCTTGACAGGGTCGAGGATACGCAGTATTTT. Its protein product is CASSLDRVEDTQYF.

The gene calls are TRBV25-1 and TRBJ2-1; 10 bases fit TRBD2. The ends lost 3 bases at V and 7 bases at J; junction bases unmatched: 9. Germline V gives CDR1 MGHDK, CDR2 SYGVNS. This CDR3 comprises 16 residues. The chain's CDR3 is CASSDPEREGANEQFF. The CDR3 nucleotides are TGTGCCAGCAGTGACCCCGAGCGGGAGGGGGCGAATGAGCAGTTCTTC. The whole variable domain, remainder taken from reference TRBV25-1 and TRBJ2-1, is EADIYQTPRYLVIGTGKKITLECSQTMGHDKMYWYQQDPGMELHLIHYSYGVNSTEKGDLSSESTVSRIRTEHFPLTLESARPSHTSQYLCASSDPEREGANEQFFGPGTRLTVL.

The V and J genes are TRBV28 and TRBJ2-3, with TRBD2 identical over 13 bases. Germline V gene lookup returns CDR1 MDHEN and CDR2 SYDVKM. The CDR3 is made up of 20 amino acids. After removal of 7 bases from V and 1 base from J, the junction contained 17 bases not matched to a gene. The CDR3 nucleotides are TGTGCCAGCACCGAAATTACCGGGACTAGCGGGGATTACCGCACAGATACGCAGTATTTT. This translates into CASTEITGTSGDYRTDTQYF.

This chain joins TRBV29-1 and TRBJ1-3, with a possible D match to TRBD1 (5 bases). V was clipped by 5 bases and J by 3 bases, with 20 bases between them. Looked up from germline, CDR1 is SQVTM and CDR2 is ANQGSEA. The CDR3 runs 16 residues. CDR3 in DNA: TGCAGCGTTTCGGACCAGACAGAGTACATTGGAAACACCATATATTTT. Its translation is CSVSDQTEYIGNTIYF.

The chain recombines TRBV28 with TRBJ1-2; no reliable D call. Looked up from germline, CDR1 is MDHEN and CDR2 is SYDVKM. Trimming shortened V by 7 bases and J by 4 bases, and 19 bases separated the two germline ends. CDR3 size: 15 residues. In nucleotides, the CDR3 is TGTGCCAGCAAAGTTGGCGGAGGCAGAAGCTATGGCTACACCTTC. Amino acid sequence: CASKVGGGRSYGYTF.

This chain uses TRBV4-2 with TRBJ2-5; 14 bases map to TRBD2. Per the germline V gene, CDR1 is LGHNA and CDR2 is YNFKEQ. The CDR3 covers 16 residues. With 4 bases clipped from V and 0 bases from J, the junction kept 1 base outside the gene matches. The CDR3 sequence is CASSPTSGRDQETQYF. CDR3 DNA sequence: TGTGCCAGCAGCCCGACTAGCGGGAGGGACCAAGAGACCCAGTACTTC.

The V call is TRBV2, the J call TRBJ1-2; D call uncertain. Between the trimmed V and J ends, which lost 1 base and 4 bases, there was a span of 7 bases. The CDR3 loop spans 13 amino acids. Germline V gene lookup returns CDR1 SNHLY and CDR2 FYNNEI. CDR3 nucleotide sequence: TGTGCCAGCAGTGAAGTAGCAGTCTATGGCTACACCTTC. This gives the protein CASSEVAVYGYTF.